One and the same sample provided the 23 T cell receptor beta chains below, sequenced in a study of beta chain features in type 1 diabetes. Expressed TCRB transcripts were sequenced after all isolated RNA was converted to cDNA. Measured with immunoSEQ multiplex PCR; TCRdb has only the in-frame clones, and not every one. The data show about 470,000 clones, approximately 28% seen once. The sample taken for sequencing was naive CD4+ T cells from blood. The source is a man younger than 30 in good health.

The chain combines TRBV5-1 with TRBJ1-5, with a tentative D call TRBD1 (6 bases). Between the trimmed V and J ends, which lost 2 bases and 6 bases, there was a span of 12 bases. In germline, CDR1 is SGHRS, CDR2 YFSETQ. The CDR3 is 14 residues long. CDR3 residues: CASSFRAGAQPQHF. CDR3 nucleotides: TGCGCCAGCAGCTTTAGGGCAGGGGCTCAGCCCCAGCATTTT.

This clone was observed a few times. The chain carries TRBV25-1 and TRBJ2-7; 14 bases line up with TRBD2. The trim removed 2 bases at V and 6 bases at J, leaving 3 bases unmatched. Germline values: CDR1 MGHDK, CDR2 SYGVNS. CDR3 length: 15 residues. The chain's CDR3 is CASSEGLAGGAEQYF. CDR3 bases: TGTGCCAGCAGTGAAGGACTAGCGGGAGGTGCCGAGCAGTACTTC.

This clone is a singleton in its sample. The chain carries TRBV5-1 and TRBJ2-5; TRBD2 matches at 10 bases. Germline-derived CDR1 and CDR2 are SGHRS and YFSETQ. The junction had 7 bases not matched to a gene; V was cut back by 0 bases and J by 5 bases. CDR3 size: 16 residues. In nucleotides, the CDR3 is TGCGCCAGCAGCTTGGATGGGGCTAGCGGGAGTGAGACCCAGTACTTC. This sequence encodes CASSLDGASGSETQYF.

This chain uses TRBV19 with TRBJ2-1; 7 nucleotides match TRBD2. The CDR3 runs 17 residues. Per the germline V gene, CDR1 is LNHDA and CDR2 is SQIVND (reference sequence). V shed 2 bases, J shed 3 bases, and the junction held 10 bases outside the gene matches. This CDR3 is CASSIFPASGDYNEQFF. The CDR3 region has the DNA TGTGCCAGTAGTATATTCCCCGCCAGCGGGGACTACAATGAGCAGTTCTTC.

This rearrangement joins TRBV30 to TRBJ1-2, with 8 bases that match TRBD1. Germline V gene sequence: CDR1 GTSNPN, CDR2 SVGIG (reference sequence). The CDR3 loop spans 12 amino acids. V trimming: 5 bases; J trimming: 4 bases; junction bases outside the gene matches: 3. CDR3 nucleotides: TGTGCCTGGGAGACAGGGGCCTATGGCTACACCTTC. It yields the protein CAWETGAYGYTF.

The CDR3 spells CASSEARTSGSGEQFF. The DNA of the CDR3 is TGTGCCAGCAGTGAAGCAAGGACTAGCGGGAGTGGTGAGCAGTTCTTC. The J gene is TRBJ2-1, the V gene TRBV6-1, with TRBD2 matching 13 bases. The V segment lost 0 bases and the J segment 9 bases; nucleotides outside the gene matches: 5. The length of the CDR3 is 16 residues. Germline loops: CDR1 MNHNS, CDR2 SASEGT.

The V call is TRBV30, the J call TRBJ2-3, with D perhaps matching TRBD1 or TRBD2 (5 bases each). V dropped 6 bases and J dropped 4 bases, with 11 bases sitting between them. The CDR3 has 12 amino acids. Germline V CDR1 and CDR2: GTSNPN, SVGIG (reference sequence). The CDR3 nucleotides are TGTGCCTGTCGGGGCATCGCAGATACGCAGTATTTT. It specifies CACRGIADTQYF.

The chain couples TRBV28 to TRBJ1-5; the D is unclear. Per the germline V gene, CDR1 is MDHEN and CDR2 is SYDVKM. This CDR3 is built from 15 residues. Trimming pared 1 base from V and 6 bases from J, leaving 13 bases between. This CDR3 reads CASSLSLAVTQPQHF. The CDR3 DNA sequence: TGTGCCAGCAGTTTATCGTTGGCAGTTACTCAGCCCCAGCATTTT.

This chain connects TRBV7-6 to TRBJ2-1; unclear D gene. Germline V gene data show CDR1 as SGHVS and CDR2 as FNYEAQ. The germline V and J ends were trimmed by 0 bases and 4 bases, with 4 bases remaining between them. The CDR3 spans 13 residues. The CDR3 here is CASSLAEYNEQFF. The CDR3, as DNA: TGTGCCAGCAGCTTAGCGGAGTACAATGAGCAGTTCTTC.

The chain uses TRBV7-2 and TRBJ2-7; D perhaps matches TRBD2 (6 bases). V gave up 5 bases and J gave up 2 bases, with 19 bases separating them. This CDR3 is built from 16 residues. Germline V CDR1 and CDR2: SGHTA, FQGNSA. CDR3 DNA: TGTGCCAGCAGCACCCAGACTAGGGCCCTACCCTACGAGCAGTACTTC. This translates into CASSTQTRALPYEQYF.

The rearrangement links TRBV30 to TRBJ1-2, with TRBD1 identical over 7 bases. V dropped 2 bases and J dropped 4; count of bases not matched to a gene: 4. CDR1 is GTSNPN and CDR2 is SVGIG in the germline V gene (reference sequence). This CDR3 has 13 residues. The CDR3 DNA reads TGTGCCTGGAGTCCGGGACAGTCCTATGGCTACACCTTC. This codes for CAWSPGQSYGYTF. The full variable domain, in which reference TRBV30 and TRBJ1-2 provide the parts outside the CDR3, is SQTIHQWPATLVQPVGSPLSLECTVEGTSNPNLYWYRQAAGRGLQLLFYSVGIGQISSEVPQNLSASRPQDRQFILSSKKLLLSDSGFYLCAWSPGQSYGYTFGSGTRLTVV.

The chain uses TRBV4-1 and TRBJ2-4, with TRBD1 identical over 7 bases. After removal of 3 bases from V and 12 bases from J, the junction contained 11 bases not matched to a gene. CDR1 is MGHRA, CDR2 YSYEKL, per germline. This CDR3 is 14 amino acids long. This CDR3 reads CASSQPARQGTQYF. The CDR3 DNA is TGCGCCAGCAGCCAGCCGGCGAGACAGGGCACTCAGTACTTC.

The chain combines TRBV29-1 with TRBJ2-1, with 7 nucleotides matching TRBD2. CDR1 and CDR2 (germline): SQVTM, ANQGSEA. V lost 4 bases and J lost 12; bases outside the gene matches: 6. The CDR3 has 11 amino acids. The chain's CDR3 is CSVVREYPQFF. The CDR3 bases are TGCAGCGTTGTGCGGGAGTACCCGCAGTTCTTC.

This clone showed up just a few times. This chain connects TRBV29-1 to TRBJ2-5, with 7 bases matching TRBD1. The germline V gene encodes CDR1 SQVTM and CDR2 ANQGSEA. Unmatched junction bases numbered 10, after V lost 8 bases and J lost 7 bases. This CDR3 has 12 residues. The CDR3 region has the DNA TGCAGCACACAAGGGGGCCTCGGGACCCAGTACTTC. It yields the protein CSTQGGLGTQYF.

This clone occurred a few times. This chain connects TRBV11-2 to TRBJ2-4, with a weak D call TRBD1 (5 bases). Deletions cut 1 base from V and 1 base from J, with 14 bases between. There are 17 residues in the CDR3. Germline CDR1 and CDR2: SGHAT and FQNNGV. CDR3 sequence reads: CASSLGLGVEAKNIQYF. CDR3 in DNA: TGTGCCAGCAGCTTAGGGCTAGGGGTGGAGGCCAAAAACATTCAGTACTTC. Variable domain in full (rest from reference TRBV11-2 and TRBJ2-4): EAGVAQSPRYKIIEKRQSVAFWCNPISGHATLYWYQQILGQGPKLLIQFQNNGVVDDSQLPKDRFSAERLKGVDSTLKIQPAKLEDSAVYLCASSLGLGVEAKNIQYFGAGTRLSVL.

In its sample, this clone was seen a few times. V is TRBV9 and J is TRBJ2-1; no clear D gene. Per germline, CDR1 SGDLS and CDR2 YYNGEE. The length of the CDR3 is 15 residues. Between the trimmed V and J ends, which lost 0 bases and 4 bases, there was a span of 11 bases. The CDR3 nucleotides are TGTGCCAGCAGCGTAGGCGCGGAGAGGTACAATGAGCAGTTCTTC. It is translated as CASSVGAERYNEQFF.

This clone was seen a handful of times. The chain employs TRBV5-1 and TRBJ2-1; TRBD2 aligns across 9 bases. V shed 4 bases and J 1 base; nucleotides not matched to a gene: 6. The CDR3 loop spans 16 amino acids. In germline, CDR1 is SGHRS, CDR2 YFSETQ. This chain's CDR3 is CASSIWLAGSYNEQFF. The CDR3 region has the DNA TGCGCCAGCAGCATTTGGCTAGCGGGATCCTACAATGAGCAGTTCTTC.

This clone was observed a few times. For the CDR3, the DNA is TGTGCCAGCAGTGACCGACTAGCGGGAGAATTCAAGCAGTACTTC. It codes for CASSDRLAGEFKQYF. The V and J genes are TRBV27 and TRBJ2-7, with 12 bases aligning to TRBD2. The CDR3 extends over 15 amino acids. Losses at the gene ends were 5 bases for V and 8 bases for J; bases not matched to a gene: 10. The germline V gene has CDR1 MNHEY and CDR2 SMNVEV (reference sequence).

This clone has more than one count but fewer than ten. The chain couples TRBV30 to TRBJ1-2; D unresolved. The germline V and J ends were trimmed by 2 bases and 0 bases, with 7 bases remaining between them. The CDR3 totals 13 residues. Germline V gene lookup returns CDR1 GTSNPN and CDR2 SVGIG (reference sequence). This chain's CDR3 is CAWSPRSNYGYTF. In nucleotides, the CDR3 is TGTGCCTGGAGTCCACGATCTAACTATGGCTACACCTTC.

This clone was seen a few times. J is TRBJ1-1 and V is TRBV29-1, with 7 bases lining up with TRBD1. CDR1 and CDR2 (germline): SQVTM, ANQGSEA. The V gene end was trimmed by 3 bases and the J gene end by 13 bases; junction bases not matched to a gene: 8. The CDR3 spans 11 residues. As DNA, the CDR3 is TGCAGCGTTGATGCTGGGGACAGCTTTTTCTTT. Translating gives CSVDAGDSFFF.

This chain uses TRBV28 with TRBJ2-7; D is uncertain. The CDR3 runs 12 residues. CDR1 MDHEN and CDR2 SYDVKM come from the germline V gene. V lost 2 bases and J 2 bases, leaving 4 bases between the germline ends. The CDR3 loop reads CASSLLAYEQYF. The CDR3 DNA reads TGTGCCAGCAGTTTACTCGCCTACGAGCAGTACTTC.

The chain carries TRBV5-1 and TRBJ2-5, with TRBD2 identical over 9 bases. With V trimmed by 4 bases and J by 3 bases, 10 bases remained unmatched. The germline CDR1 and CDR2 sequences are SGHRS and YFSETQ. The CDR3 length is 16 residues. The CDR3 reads CASSPGPGLAKETQYF. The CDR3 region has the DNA TGCGCCAGCAGCCCGGGCCCTGGACTAGCGAAAGAGACCCAGTACTTC.

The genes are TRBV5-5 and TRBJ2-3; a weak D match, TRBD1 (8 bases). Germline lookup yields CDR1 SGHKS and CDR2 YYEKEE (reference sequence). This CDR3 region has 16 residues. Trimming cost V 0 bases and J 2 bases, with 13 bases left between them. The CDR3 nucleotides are TGTGCCAGCAGCTTGGGACAGGGGAGGGCCACAGATACGCAGTATTTT. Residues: CASSLGQGRATDTQYF.